This T cell receptor (beta chain) came from a study of blood T cell repertoires in COVID-19. About the study: The United States, Italy and Spain provided the acute and convalescent COVID-19 samples. T cells, B-cell-depleted T cells, or PBMCs provided the cDNA or gDNA that served as material.

Assay used: immunoSEQ multiplex PCR; TCRdb lists only in-frame clones, some missing. The repertoire holds some 78,000 clones, with about 89% as singletons. From its first to its last residue, the CDR3 has 11 amino acids. Germline V gene data show CDR1 as SQVTM and CDR2 as ANQGSEA. Concerning this clone itself: The DNA is omitted, as the CDR3 cannot be located on it reliably, and the CDR3 follows TCRdb's listing.

V gene TRBV29-1 combines with J gene TRBJ1-2; the table calls TRBD1, which could not be checked here. The source of this sequence is a man aged 45-60 years with active or convalescent COVID-19. Sequencing was carried out using peripheral blood. This chain's CDR3 is CSVDVGQGSTF.